Ten or more counts support the clone carrying this T cell receptor (beta chain). Antigen specificity is unknown. Per the study methods: Sequenced samples showed a median of approximately 96,000 TCRs each, with counts running from about 20,000 to 690,000. TCRdb re-derived calls from the RACE reads in MiXCR, one entry per CDR3 protein. The V and J calls, along with clone size, are taken from TCRdb and not from the paper's own processing. This table has 95,000 or so distinct CDR3 sequences, about an eighth appearing once. Time point in this sample: patch test 2, 6 weeks after DPC sensitization. The treatment denotes: therapeutic diphenylcyclopropenone sensitization with weekly scalp DPC. Each patch-test visit's blood sample preceded patch application. These data belong to a study of human T cells and chemical hapten exposure. Broader study findings: Versus controls, significantly more large CDR3 similarity clusters arose from expanded TCRs. A positive correlation with patch test score was found for PT1 expanded TCR counts.

The CDR3 has 14 residues. V was clipped by 1 base and J by 5 bases; unmatched bases: 4. Germline assignment: CDR1 LGHNA and CDR2 YSLEER. The TCR was taken from a woman in her 40s with alopecia areata. Some clones in this sample may be carry-over from other donors' samples. V and J are TRBV4-3 and TRBJ2-7; 8 bases match TRBD1. The starting material was whole blood, obtained in connection with sensitization to the hapten diphenylcyclopropenone (DPC). The DNA of the CDR3 is TGCGCCAGCAGCCAAGCTACAGGGGGGCACGAGCAGTACTTC. Protein: CASSQATGGHEQYF.